The 9 T cell receptor beta chains below all came from one sample that was sequenced in a study of cytotoxic CD8 clonotypes in ibrutinib-treated CLL. Clones were read by immunoSEQ multiplex PCR, and TCRdb kept only the in-frame ones, dropping some. The sample shows some 350,000 clones, around 66% of them seen only once. The material was PBMCs, obtained after 36 months of ibrutinib treatment. The receptors were sampled from a human donor with chronic lymphocytic leukemia.

J is TRBJ1-2 and V is TRBV4-1; D ambiguous. V lost 2 bases, J lost 6 bases, and 16 bases lay in between. The length of the CDR3 is 15 residues. Germline-derived CDR1 and CDR2 are MGHRA and YSYEKL. CDR3 DNA sequence: TGCGCCAGCAGCCAATTATACCCAAACTTTCATGGCTACACCTTC. This translates into CASSQLYPNFHGYTF.

This clone was counted once. This chain uses TRBV7-2 with TRBJ2-1, with D possibly matching TRBD1 (5 bases). CDR1 is SGHTA and CDR2 is FQGNSA in the germline V gene. The CDR3 length is 16 residues. V was cut by 4 bases and J by 8 bases, with 21 bases left in between. Here the CDR3 DNA reads TGTGCCAGCAGCTCGCCCATCAGGGATATAGGAGATGAGCAGTTCTTC. It encodes CASSSPIRDIGDEQFF.

The rearrangement links TRBV4-2 to TRBJ2-1; a weak D match, TRBD2 (5 bases). V shed 1 base and J shed 1 base, with 17 bases lying between them. Per the germline V gene, CDR1 is LGHNA and CDR2 is YNFKEQ. CDR3 length: 18 residues. The CDR3 sequence: CASSQVAAAVLSYNEQFF. For the CDR3, the DNA is TGTGCCAGCAGCCAAGTTGCAGCGGCAGTTTTATCCTACAATGAGCAGTTCTTC.

This chain uses TRBV2 with TRBJ2-1; the match to TRBD1 covers 8 bases. CDR1 is SNHLY and CDR2 is FYNNEI in the germline V gene. V lost 3 bases to trimming and J lost 8 bases; unmatched junction nucleotides: 18. This CDR3 spans 18 amino acids. The CDR3 reads CASSDRTGLFGSGDEQFF. The CDR3 DNA reads as TGTGCCAGCAGTGACAGGACAGGGTTGTTCGGTTCGGGCGATGAGCAGTTCTTC.

The sample holds one count of this clone. The chain recombines TRBV28 with TRBJ2-1; 10 bases are a match to TRBD2. The CDR3 is 17 amino acids. The J segment lost 3 bases and the V segment lost 4 bases, leaving 9 bases of the junction unmatched. CDR1 is MDHEN, CDR2 SYDVKM, per germline. The CDR3 coding sequence is TGTGCCAGCAGTTATGCCCTCGGGACTAGCGACTACAATGAGCAGTTCTTC. Residues: CASSYALGTSDYNEQFF.

This clone was recorded a few times. V is TRBV4-1 and J is TRBJ1-6, with TRBD1 as a possible D gene (5 bases). With 1 base removed from V and 10 bases from J, the gap between germline ends came to 5 bases. Germline-derived CDR1 and CDR2 are MGHRA and YSYEKL. The CDR3 contains 12 residues. CDR3 nucleotide sequence: TGCGCCAGCAGCCAAGGGGGGTCACCCCTCCACTTT. Protein product: CASSQGGSPLHF.

V usage is TRBV18 and J usage is TRBJ1-2, with 10 bases identical to TRBD1. Germline loops: CDR1 KGHSH, CDR2 LQKENI. The CDR3 extends over 14 amino acids. The V gene end was trimmed by 4 bases and the J gene end by 3 bases; junction bases not matched to a gene: 2. The CDR3 spells CASSRDRGDYGYTF. CDR3 coding DNA: TGTGCCAGCTCACGGGACAGGGGTGACTATGGCTACACCTTC. Complete variable domain (other parts from reference TRBV18 and TRBJ1-2): NAGVMQNPRHLVRRRGQEARLRCSPMKGHSHVYWYRQLPEEGLKFMVYLQKENIIDESGMPKERFSAEFPKEGPSILRIQQVVRGDSAAYFCASSRDRGDYGYTFGSGTRLTVV.

The V gene is TRBV9, the J gene TRBJ2-2; possible D gene TRBD2, 6 bases. The V end lost 3 bases, the J end lost 2 bases, and 11 bases lay between the germline ends. This CDR3 has 15 residues. Germline V lookup: CDR1 SGDLS, CDR2 YYNGEE. The CDR3 spells CASSGGAGNTGELFF. The CDR3 coding sequence is TGTGCCAGCAGCGGAGGGGCGGGAAACACCGGGGAGCTGTTTTTT.

This chain joins TRBV4-1 and TRBJ2-7; 8 bases agree with TRBD2. The V and J ends lost 2 bases and 3 bases, in that order; junction bases with no gene match: 6. The CDR3 totals 15 residues. Per germline, CDR1 MGHRA and CDR2 YSYEKL. CDR3 sequence (DNA): TGCGCCAGCAGCCAAACCGTAGCGGGATTCTACGAGCAGTACTTC. This gives the protein CASSQTVAGFYEQYF.